The clone carrying this T cell receptor (beta chain) was recorded many times. Its specificity is not known. The data were taken from a study of identical twins. Broader study findings: Abundant beta clonotypes from cord blood had fewer insertions, unlike memory repertoires, which showed none.

The CDR3 contains 13 residues. The V and J ends lost 7 bases and 4 bases respectively, with 13 bases between them. TCRdb reprocessed the 5' RACE reads with MiXCR, giving one entry per CDR3 protein. Here the sample spans 690,000 or so distinct CDR3 sequences, 5.5% to 7.5% being singletons. The V call is TRBV12-3 or TRBV12-4, the J call TRBJ1-2, with a weak D call TRBD1 (5 bases). Material for sequencing was naive T cells sorted from blood. The receptor was derived from a man between 18 and 35 years old in good health. CDR3 bases: TGTGCCAGCACCCGGGACGGAGCCTATGGCTACACCTTC. Translated: CASTRDGAYGYTF.